The rows below give T cell receptor beta chains drawn from one sample of a study of blood T cells in healthy people across ages. TCRdb re-derived calls from the 5' RACE reads in MiXCR, one entry per CDR3 protein. Of about 290,000 distinct CDR3 sequences in the sample, around 30% were seen once. Sequenced: blood. These receptor sequences come from a woman aged 70-85 years in good health. CDR3s include the opening cysteine and the closing phenylalanine or tryptophan. Each record gives: V gene, J gene, CDR3 length, D gene, clone size, CDR3 DNA, CDR3 protein. The D gene is left open where the match is weak. Clone sizes are given selectively: once, few, many, or a class where the clone is expanded.

>TRBV6-2/TRBV6-3|TRBJ2-1|17|TRBD2|NA
TGTGCCAGCAGCCCTCGGGGGGGGCGTCCCAACGACAATGAGCAGTTCTTC
CASSPRGGRPNDNEQFF
>TRBV28|TRBJ2-5|15|TRBD1|NA
TGTGCCAGCAGTACATCGGGACAGGTCCAAGAGACCCAGTACTTC
CASSTSGQVQETQYF
>TRBV2|TRBJ2-1|11|NA|NA
TGTGCCAGCAGTGCGACGGGAGAGCAGTTCTTC
CASSATGEQFF
>TRBV20-1|TRBJ1-4|14|NA|NA
TGCAGTGCTAGCCCGGGGGCCGGTAATGAAAAACTGTTTTTT
CSASPGAGNEKLFF
>TRBV7-3|TRBJ2-1|12|NA|many
TGTGCCAGCAGCAAGACAGGCAATGAGCAGTTCTTC
CASSKTGNEQFF
>TRBV20-1|TRBJ2-1|13|TRBD1|NA
TGCAGTGCCTCGGGACAGGGTGTTTATGAGCAGTTCTTC
CSASGQGVYEQFF
>TRBV6-2/TRBV6-3|TRBJ2-7|13|NA|many
TGTGCCAGCAGTCGCACAGGTACCTACGAGCAGTACTTC
CASSRTGTYEQYF
>TRBV18|TRBJ2-5|15|TRBD1|NA
TGTGCCAGCTCACCGGGGACAGGGGAGCAAGAGACCCAGTACTTC
CASSPGTGEQETQYF
>TRBV28|TRBJ2-6|15|TRBD1|few
TGTGCCAGCAGTACAGGGGGGATCTGGGCCAACGTCCTGACTTTC
CASSTGGIWANVLTF
>TRBV10-3|TRBJ1-5|15|NA|NA
TGTGCCATCAGTGAGTCGATGGGCGCGGATCAGCCCCAGCATTTT
CAISESMGADQPQHF
>TRBV5-1|TRBJ2-7|14|NA|NA
TGCGCCAGCAGCCTGCAGGGTCCTCGTTCCGAGCAGTACTTC
CASSLQGPRSEQYF